This passage covers 5 T cell receptor beta chains from one sample sequenced in a study of T cell responses to AZD1222 COVID-19 vaccine. Generated by immunoSEQ multiplex PCR, the TCRdb table keeps only in-frame clones and is missing some. The data show approximately 92,000 clones, around 84% seen once. The sequencing used peripheral blood, collected on day 0 of AZD1222 vaccination. Receptor source: an adult in good health.

J is TRBJ2-7 and V is TRBV7-2; possible D gene TRBD1, 6 bases. Trimming removed 5 bases at V and 0 bases at J, with 14 bases between. This CDR3 is 15 amino acids long. The germline CDR1 and CDR2 sequences are SGHTA and FQGNSA. The CDR3 DNA follows: TGTGCCAGCAGCACCCGAACAGGGAGCTCCTACGAGCAGTACTTC. Translated: CASSTRTGSSYEQYF.

This chain links TRBV6-1 with TRBJ1-6; no clear D gene. This CDR3 comprises 14 residues. V lost 2 bases and J lost 9, with 11 bases in between. The germline gives CDR1 MNHNS, CDR2 SASEGT. CDR3 DNA: TGTGCCAGCAGTGAACAGATTCAAATTTCACCCCTCCACTTT. Translation gives CASSEQIQISPLHF.

The rearrangement joins TRBV3-1 (or the pseudogene TRBV3-2) to TRBJ1-4; TRBD1 matches at 7 bases. The germline V gene has CDR1 LGHDT and CDR2 YNNKEL (reference sequence). The CDR3 consists of 16 residues. J was trimmed by 0 bases and V by 4 bases; bases with no gene match: 5. This chain's CDR3 is CASSLGTEPTNEKLFF. In DNA form, the CDR3 reads TGTGCCAGCAGCCTCGGGACAGAACCAACTAATGAAAAACTGTTTTTT.

V and J are TRBV24-1 and TRBJ2-1; D unclear. The CDR3 runs to 13 residues. Trimming stripped 3 bases from V and 10 bases from J, with 12 bases between. Germline lookup yields CDR1 KGHDR and CDR2 SFDVKD. CDR3 in amino acids: CATSDTDPKEQFF. DNA for the CDR3: TGTGCCACCAGTGATACGGATCCCAAGGAGCAGTTCTTC.

The chain joins TRBV29-1 to TRBJ1-4, with no clear D. V was pared by 3 bases and J by 8 bases, with 13 bases between. Germline loops: CDR1 SQVTM, CDR2 ANQGSEA. The CDR3 sequence is 13 residues long. This CDR3 is CSVESREGEKLFF. DNA for the CDR3: TGCAGCGTTGAGTCTAGGGAGGGAGAAAAACTGTTTTTT.